This T cell receptor (beta chain) was captured by sequencing in a study of shared clonotypes between healthy human individuals. Study-wide results and caveats: Collection of samples was limited to blood; tissue repertoires likely differ. The generation probabilities recorded for non-shared clonotypes fell below those of clonotypes shared by all four donors. Generally, estimated richness proved larger in naive subsets than it did in memory subsets.

From germline, CDR1 is KGHSH and CDR2 LQKENI. Trimming removed 4 bases at V and 0 bases at J, with 24 bases between. This CDR3 has 19 residues. Sequencing used immunoSEQ multiplex PCR; TCRdb keeps in-frame clones, though not all of them. Of some 1,100,000 clones listed, 70% to 80% are singletons. Comment on this clone: The target antigen is unknown.

The sequence came from a man aged 18 to 30 in good health. Some clones in this sample may be carry-over from other donors' samples. The chain uses TRBV18 and TRBJ1-1; D is perhaps TRBD1 (5 bases). Sequenced sample: memory CD4+ T cells from PBMCs. The subset was: CD45RA-negative fraction. The CDR3 bases are TGTGCCAGCTCACAAAATTTCCGGGACGGCGGCCTCATGAACACTGAAGCTTTCTTT. It codes for CASSQNFRDGGLMNTEAFF.